The 19 T cell receptor beta chains below were found in one sample sequenced in a study of shared clonotypes between healthy human individuals. The assay was immunoSEQ multiplex PCR, and TCRdb's table has in-frame clones only and misses some. Of 950,000 to 1,300,000 clones in the sample, roughly 75% were seen once. What was sequenced was memory CD4+ T cells sorted from blood. This sample's subset: CD45RA-negative fraction. Receptors originate from a man aged 18 to 35 in good health.

This clone is a singleton in its sample. V is TRBV7-8 and J is TRBJ2-1, with 11 positions matching TRBD2. The germline gives CDR1 SGHVS, CDR2 FQNEAQ. CDR3 length: 14 amino acids. V lost 3 bases and J lost 8; bases outside the gene matches: 3. The CDR3 nucleotides are TGTGCCAGCAGCTTTAGCGGGGGGGCCGATGAGCAGTTCTTC. This translates into CASSFSGGADEQFF. The full variable domain, completed using reference TRBV7-8 and TRBJ2-1, is GAGVSQSPRYKVAKRGQDVALRCDPISGHVSLFWYQQALGQGPEFLTYFQNEAQLDKSGLPSDRFFAERPEGSVSTLKIQRTQQEDSAVYLCASSFSGGADEQFFGPGTRLTVL.

To note about this clone: Additional DNA sequences in this sample encode the identical CDR3. This rearrangement joins TRBV18 to TRBJ2-6; 7 bases are shared with TRBD1. From germline, CDR1 is KGHSH and CDR2 LQKENI. The CDR3 is made up of 15 amino acids. J was trimmed by 1 base and V by 3 bases; bases with no gene match: 0. Here the CDR3 DNA reads TGTGCCAGCTCACCGACAGGGTCTGGGGCCAACGTCCTGACTTTC. This codes for CASSPTGSGANVLTF. Looking up the rest from reference TRBV18 and TRBJ2-6 gives the full variable domain: NAGVMQNPRHLVRRRGQEARLRCSPMKGHSHVYWYRQLPEEGLKFMVYLQKENIIDESGMPKERFSAEFPKEGPSILRIQQVVRGDSAAYFCASSPTGSGANVLTFGAGSRLTVL.

As to this clone: Other DNA sequences within the sample encode an identical CDR3. DNA for the CDR3: TGCGCCAGCAGCTCCGGGACTAGCGGCTACAATGAGCAGTTCTTC. Amino acids: CASSSGTSGYNEQFF. V and J are TRBV5-1 and TRBJ2-1; 11 bases fit TRBD2. Losses at the gene ends were 3 bases for V and 3 bases for J; bases not matched to a gene: 2. This CDR3 comprises 15 residues. Per the germline V gene, CDR1 is SGHRS and CDR2 is YFSETQ.

The chain combines TRBV29-1 with TRBJ2-3; a weak D match, TRBD1 (6 bases). Per germline, CDR1 SQVTM and CDR2 ANQGSEA. The germline V and J ends were trimmed by 6 bases and 6 bases, with 10 bases remaining between them. This CDR3 is built from 11 residues. The DNA for the CDR3 is TGCAGCGTAGCCCAGGGGGATACGCAGTATTTT. It specifies CSVAQGDTQYF.

J is TRBJ2-5 and V is TRBV7-9; 7 nucleotides agree with TRBD1. Unmatched junction bases numbered 7, after V lost 2 bases and J lost 1 base. The CDR3 runs to 16 residues. The germline V gene encodes CDR1 SEHNR and CDR2 FQNEAQ (reference sequence). The CDR3 coding sequence is TGTGCCAGCAGCTTACCTACAGGGGCATTCCAAGAGACCCAGTACTTC. Translating it yields CASSLPTGAFQETQYF.

This chain connects TRBV2 to TRBJ2-2; 7 nucleotides line up with TRBD2. Germline CDR1 and CDR2: SNHLY and FYNNEI. The CDR3 is 15 amino acids. V trimming: 8 bases; J trimming: 2 bases; junction bases outside the gene matches: 8. The CDR3 nucleotides read TGTGCCAGCTGCCAGGCGGGGGTAAACACCGGGGAGCTGTTTTTT. As protein: CASCQAGVNTGELFF.

This chain uses TRBV5-1 with TRBJ1-4, with D maybe TRBD1 (6 bases). The V end was cut by 4 bases, the J end by 5 bases, with 12 bases between. Germline V gene sequence: CDR1 SGHRS, CDR2 YFSETQ. The CDR3 runs 14 residues. The CDR3 reads CASSGGQNNEKLFF. The CDR3 DNA is TGCGCCAGCAGCGGCGGACAGAACAATGAAAAACTGTTTTTT.

The V call is TRBV25-1, the J call TRBJ2-2; 13 bases are a match to TRBD2. The ends lost 4 bases at V and 7 bases at J; junction bases unmatched: 6. The CDR3 extends over 16 amino acids. The germline CDR1 and CDR2 sequences are MGHDK and SYGVNS. CDR3: CASSVRTSGGIGELFF. The CDR3, as DNA: TGTGCCAGCAGTGTCCGGACTAGCGGGGGTATCGGGGAGCTGTTTTTT.

V usage is TRBV11-2 and J usage is TRBJ2-1; 13 bases are shared with TRBD2. CDR1 and CDR2 from the germline V gene are SGHAT and FQNNGV. The V gene end was trimmed by 5 bases and the J gene end by 7 bases; junction bases not matched to a gene: 8. The CDR3 loop spans 16 amino acids. CDR3: CASSVLLAGGFNEQFF. CDR3 sequence (DNA): TGTGCCAGCAGCGTTCTACTAGCGGGGGGGTTTAATGAGCAGTTCTTC.

This clone was observed a handful of times. Here the CDR3 reads CASSVGEVQYF. CDR3 nucleotide sequence: TGTGCCAGCAGCGTAGGGGAGGTCCAGTACTTC. This rearrangement joins TRBV9 to TRBJ2-7, with D perhaps matching TRBD2 (6 bases). There are 11 residues in the CDR3. Germline V gene data show CDR1 as SGDLS and CDR2 as YYNGEE. V lost 0 bases to trimming and J lost 10 bases, with 8 bases between them.

The chain combines TRBV29-1 with TRBJ2-3, with 11 bases matching TRBD2. The length of the CDR3 is 14 residues. Trimming removed 5 bases from V and 5 bases from J; junction bases left unmatched: 6. The germline V gene encodes CDR1 SQVTM and CDR2 ANQGSEA. CDR3 region: CSVRLAGLGDTQYF. The CDR3 bases are TGCAGCGTTAGACTAGCGGGATTGGGAGATACGCAGTATTTT.

Details on this clone: The identical CDR3 is also encoded by other nucleotide sequences in the sample. V gene TRBV18 combines with J gene TRBJ2-1; 12 bases fit TRBD2. The V and J ends lost 3 bases and 6 bases, in that order; junction bases with no gene match: 3. The germline CDR1 and CDR2 sequences are KGHSH and LQKENI. The CDR3 totals 15 residues. CDR3 coding DNA: TGTGCCAGCTCACCGGGACTAGCGGGTTCCAATGAGCAGTTCTTC. Residues: CASSPGLAGSNEQFF. Drawing the rest from reference TRBV18 and TRBJ2-1, the complete variable domain is NAGVMQNPRHLVRRRGQEARLRCSPMKGHSHVYWYRQLPEEGLKFMVYLQKENIIDESGMPKERFSAEFPKEGPSILRIQQVVRGDSAAYFCASSPGLAGSNEQFFGPGTRLTVL.

The chain recombines TRBV2 with TRBJ1-1; D not resolved. V was pared by 6 bases and J by 3 bases, with 11 bases between. The CDR3 contains 13 residues. Germline V CDR1 and CDR2: SNHLY, FYNNEI. The CDR3 nucleotides read TGTGCCAGCAGGGGAAGTGGTTACACTGAAGCTTTCTTT. It is translated as CASRGSGYTEAFF.

The rearrangement links TRBV19 to TRBJ2-6; tentative D call: TRBD2 (6 bases). This CDR3 comprises 16 residues. Per germline, CDR1 LNHDA and CDR2 SQIVND (reference sequence). Trimming pared 6 bases from V and 0 bases from J, leaving 12 bases between. CDR3 bases: TGTGCCAGTAGGGGACTTGGGAGCTCTGGGGCCAACGTCCTGACTTTC. It is translated as CASRGLGSSGANVLTF.

The chain joins TRBV19 to TRBJ2-6; 8 positions match TRBD1. The junction had 3 bases not matched to a gene; V was cut back by 4 bases and J by 4 bases. Germline V gene data show CDR1 as LNHDA and CDR2 as SQIVND (reference sequence). The CDR3 covers 15 residues. CDR3 loop: CASSSRGQGANVLTF. The DNA of the CDR3 is TGTGCCAGTAGTAGCAGGGGGCAAGGGGCCAACGTCCTGACTTTC.

The CDR3 protein is CASSVQGATNEKLFF. The CDR3 DNA sequence: TGTGCCAGCAGCGTCCAGGGGGCAACTAATGAAAAACTGTTTTTT. The chain has TRBV9 and TRBJ1-4; TRBD1 matches at 7 bases. The CDR3 sequence is 15 residues long. The J segment lost 0 bases and the V segment lost 2 bases, leaving 1 base of the junction unmatched. Germline lookup yields CDR1 SGDLS and CDR2 YYNGEE.

As concerns this clone: At one boundary the junction diverges from the germline segment, which might be a read error. This chain connects TRBV7-2 to TRBJ2-7, with D perhaps TRBD1 or TRBD2 (5 bases each). Germline V gene sequence: CDR1 SGHTA, CDR2 FQGNSA. CDR3 length equals 15 residues. The CDR3: CASSLAWGQGYEQYF. Here the CDR3 DNA reads TGTGCCAGCAGCCTAGCATGGGGTCAGGGCTACGAGCAGTACTTC.

The rearrangement links TRBV7-8 to TRBJ2-3; 10 bases are shared with TRBD1. This CDR3 spans 17 amino acids. Germline V CDR1 and CDR2: SGHVS, FQNEAQ. After removal of 5 bases from V and 4 bases from J, the junction contained 12 bases not matched to a gene. The CDR3 reads CASSPRGGDRGADTQYF. CDR3 in DNA: TGTGCCAGCAGCCCCCGGGGGGGGGACAGGGGAGCAGATACGCAGTATTTT. The full variable domain, rest sourced from reference TRBV7-8 and TRBJ2-3, is GAGVSQSPRYKVAKRGQDVALRCDPISGHVSLFWYQQALGQGPEFLTYFQNEAQLDKSGLPSDRFFAERPEGSVSTLKIQRTQQEDSAVYLCASSPRGGDRGADTQYFGPGTRLTVL.

This chain connects TRBV5-6 to TRBJ1-1; D might be TRBD1 (5 bases). The germline V and J ends were trimmed by 3 bases and 1 base, with 13 bases remaining between them. The CDR3 runs to 15 residues. Per the germline V gene, CDR1 is SGHDT and CDR2 is YYEEEE. The CDR3 here is CASSSRDGGNTEAFF. Written as DNA, the CDR3 is TGTGCCAGCAGCTCGAGGGACGGTGGGAACACTGAAGCTTTCTTT.